This T cell receptor beta chain was documented in a study of T cell repertoires in cytomegalovirus infection. Notes on the study in general: Using cumulative public TCR beta family frequency, the authors identified those who carried CMV together with the relevant HLA. Clonotypes of TCR beta that were HLA-C-restricted and CMV-specific dominated the ex vivo response.

A single record per CDR3 protein comes from TCRdb applying MiXCR to the reads. Of about 740,000 distinct CDR3 sequences listed, approximately 34% were seen once; the top ten hold more than 2.5%. This clonotype was picked up a small number of times. Its antigen is not identified. Trimming removed 1 base from V and 2 bases from J; junction bases left unmatched: 4. Germline V gene sequence: CDR1 SQVTM, CDR2 ANQGSEA. The CDR3 totals 14 residues. This clonotype was sampled from a human donor in good health (CMV status not recorded). Some clones in this sample may be carry-over from other donors' samples. The specimen was PBMCs. The chain is built from TRBV29-1 and TRBJ1-2, with TRBD1 identical over 7 bases. In nucleotides, the CDR3 is TGCAGCGTTGAAGGGAGGGGGCGAAACTATGGCTACACCTTC. It specifies CSVEGRGRNYGYTF.